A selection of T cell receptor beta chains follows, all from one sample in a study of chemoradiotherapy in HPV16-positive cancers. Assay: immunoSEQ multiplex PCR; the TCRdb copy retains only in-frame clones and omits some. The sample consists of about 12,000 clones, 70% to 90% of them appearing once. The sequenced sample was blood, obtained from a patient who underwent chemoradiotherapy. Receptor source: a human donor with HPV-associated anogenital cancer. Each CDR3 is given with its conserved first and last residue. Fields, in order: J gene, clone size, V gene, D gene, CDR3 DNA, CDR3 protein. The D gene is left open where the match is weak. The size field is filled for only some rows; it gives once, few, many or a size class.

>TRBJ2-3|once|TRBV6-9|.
TGTGCCAGCAGTTATCCGACAGGATATACTTATACGCAGTATTTT
CASSYPTGYTYTQYF
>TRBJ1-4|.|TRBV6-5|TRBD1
TGTGCCAGCAGCCGACGACAGGGGTCGGAAAAACTGTTTTTT
CASSRRQGSEKLFF
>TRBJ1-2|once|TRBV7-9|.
TGTGCCAGCAGCTTAGGGGACAACGCTAACTATGGCTACACCTTC
CASSLGDNANYGYTF
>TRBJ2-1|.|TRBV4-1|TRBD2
TGCGCCAGCAGCCAAGATATGAGCGGGGGTCCGTACAATGAGCAGTTCTTC
CASSQDMSGGPYNEQFF
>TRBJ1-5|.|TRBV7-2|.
TGTGCCAGCAGCTTACGGGGTGGGGGCAATCAGCCCCAGCATTTT
CASSLRGGGNQPQHF
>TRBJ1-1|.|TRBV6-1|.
TGTGCCAGCAGTGGAAAAATAAACACTGAAGCTTTCTTT
CASSGKINTEAFF
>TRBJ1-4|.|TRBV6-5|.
TGTGCCAGCAGTTACCGCCAGGAACCTGAAAAACTGTTTTTT
CASSYRQEPEKLFF
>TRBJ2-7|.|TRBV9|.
TGTGCCAGCAGCTCAAACCTACAGGGTCCAATATACTTC
CASSSNLQGPIYF
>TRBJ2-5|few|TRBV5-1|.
TGCGCCAGCAGCTTGAGTGAGACCCAGTACTTC
CASSLSETQYF
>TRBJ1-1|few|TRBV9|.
TGTGCCAGCAGCGTAGGATCGGATACTGAAGCTTTCTTT
CASSVGSDTEAFF
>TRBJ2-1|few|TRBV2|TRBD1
TGTGCCAGCAGGATCACAGGGGTGGGGGAGTTCTTC
CASRITGVGEFF
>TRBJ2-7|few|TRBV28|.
TGTGCCAGCAGCCTGGGACACATCTACGAGCAGTACTTC
CASSLGHIYEQYF
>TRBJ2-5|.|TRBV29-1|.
TGCAGCGTAAATGGGTTGGGGACCCAGTACTTC
CSVNGLGTQYF
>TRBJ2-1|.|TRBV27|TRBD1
TGTGCCAGCAGTCCTGCTGGGGGGACAGGTTTTCTTTCGGAGCAGTTCTTC
CASSPAGGTGFLSEQFF
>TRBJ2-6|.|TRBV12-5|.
TGTGCTAGTGGTTTGGGGACACGGACTGGGGCCAACGTCCTGACTTTC
CASGLGTRTGANVLTF
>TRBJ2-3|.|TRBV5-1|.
TGCGCCAGCAGCTTGGCCGGGAGTTACACAGATACGCAGTATTTT
CASSLAGSYTDTQYF
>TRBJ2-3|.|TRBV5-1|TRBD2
TGCGCCAGCAGCTTGGGGGGGGGAAGCACAGATACGCAGTATTTT
CASSLGGGSTDTQYF
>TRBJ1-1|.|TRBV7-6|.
TGTGCCAGCAGCTTAGTGGGGGACACTGAAGCTTTCTTT
CASSLVGDTEAFF
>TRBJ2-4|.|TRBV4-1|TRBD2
TGCGCCAGCAGCCCCACAGAACTACGGGAGGACATTCAGTACTTC
CASSPTELREDIQYF
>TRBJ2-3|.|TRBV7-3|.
TGTGCCAGCGGCGACCCGAGTGATACGCAGTATTTT
CASGDPSDTQYF
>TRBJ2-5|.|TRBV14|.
TGTGCCAGCAGCCAGGACCGACGCCCTGGAGAGACCCAGTACTTC
CASSQDRRPGETQYF
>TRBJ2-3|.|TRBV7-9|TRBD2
TGTGCCAGCACCTCGGCGGGGGGCACCGGGGATACGCAGTATTTT
CASTSAGGTGDTQYF
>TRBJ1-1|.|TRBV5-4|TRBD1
TGTGCCAGCCGGACAGGGGAGCCTCCAAACACTGAAGCTTTCTTT
CASRTGEPPNTEAFF
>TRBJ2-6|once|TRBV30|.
TGTGCCTGGCGAAAGGACGGCTCTGGGGCCAACGTCCTGACTTTC
CAWRKDGSGANVLTF
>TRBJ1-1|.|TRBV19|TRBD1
TGTGCCAGTAGTGTTCGACCAGGGGGCAGGACTGAAGCTTTCTTT
CASSVRPGGRTEAFF
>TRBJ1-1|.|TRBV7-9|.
TGTGCCAGCAGCTTTTTGATGAACACTGAAGCTTTCTTT
CASSFLMNTEAFF
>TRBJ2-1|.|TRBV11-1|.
TGTGCCAGCAGCCCAAAACAGGGTTACAATGAGCAGTTCTTC
CASSPKQGYNEQFF
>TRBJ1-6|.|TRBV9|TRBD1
TGTGCCAGCAGGAGGGGGACAGGTAATTCACCCCTCCACTTT
CASRRGTGNSPLHF
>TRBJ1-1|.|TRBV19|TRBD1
TGTGCCAGTAGTACGGGACAGGAGAACACTGAAGCTTTCTTT
CASSTGQENTEAFF
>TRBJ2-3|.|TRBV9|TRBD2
TGTGCCAGCAGCGTAGGTGGGACTAACACAGATACGCAGTATTTT
CASSVGGTNTDTQYF
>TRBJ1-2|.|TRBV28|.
TGTGCCAGCAGTCCGGATAGGGGCTACACCTTC
CASSPDRGYTF
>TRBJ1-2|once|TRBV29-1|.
TGCAGCGTGTACCAGGAGGGCTACACCTTC
CSVYQEGYTF
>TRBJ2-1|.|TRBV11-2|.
TGTGCCAGCAGCTTTGGCGTCGCGGGGATCATAGATGAGCAGTTCTTC
CASSFGVAGIIDEQFF
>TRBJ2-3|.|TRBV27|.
TGTGCCAGCCGACGCACAGATACGCAGTATTTT
CASRRTDTQYF
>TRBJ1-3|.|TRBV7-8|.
TGTGCCAGCAGCTTATTACCTAACGTTCCGACCCCAGTCTCTGGAAACACCATATATTTT
CASSLLPNVPTPVSGNTIYF
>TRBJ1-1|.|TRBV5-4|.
TGTGCCAGCAGCTTGAATGGAAGGGGGGGCAGGGGTTATAGGGCCACTGAAGCTTTCTTT
CASSLNGRGGRGYRATEAFF
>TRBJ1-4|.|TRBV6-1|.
TGTGCCAGCAGTGGGAGGTTTAATAATGAAAAACTGTTTTTT
CASSGRFNNEKLFF
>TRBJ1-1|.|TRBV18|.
TGTGCCAGCTCACCAGCCGGACGACTAAGTACTGAAGCTTTCTTT
CASSPAGRLSTEAFF
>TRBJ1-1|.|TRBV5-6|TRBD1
TGTGCCAGCAGCCTAAAAGACAGGGACACTGAAGCTTTCTTT
CASSLKDRDTEAFF
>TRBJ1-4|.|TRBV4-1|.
TGCGCCAGCAGCCTCCTGGGAATACAAAATGAAAAACTGTTTTTT
CASSLLGIQNEKLFF
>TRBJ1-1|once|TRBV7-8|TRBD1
TGTGCCAGCAGCTTAGAAGGGGGCGGCGGCACTGAAGCTTTCTTT
CASSLEGGGGTEAFF
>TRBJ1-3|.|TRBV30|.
TGTGCCTTAGGACATACGGGGAACACCATATATTTT
CALGHTGNTIYF
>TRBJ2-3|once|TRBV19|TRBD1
TGTGCCAGTAGTAGGACAGGGGCCGCCGATACGCAGTATTTT
CASSRTGAADTQYF
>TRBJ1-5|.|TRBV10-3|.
TGTGCCGCGAGGGCCGCTAGCAATCAGCCCCAGCATTTT
CAARAASNQPQHF
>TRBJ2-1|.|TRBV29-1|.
TGCAGCGTTGAAAGAGGGGTGTACAATGAGCAGTTCTTC
CSVERGVYNEQFF
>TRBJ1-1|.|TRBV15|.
TGTGCCACCAGCAGAGATCTCAGGGTCACTGAAGCTTTCTTT
CATSRDLRVTEAFF